The present T cell receptor beta chain was sequenced within a study of HIV-infected children after antiretroviral therapy interruption. Treatment specified: PENTA 11 planned treatment interruption arm or continuous ART arm. A 3' RACE protocol on RNA, with unique molecular identifiers, produced the TCR library. MiXCR, run by TCRdb on the 3' RACE reads, gives a single entry per CDR3 protein. This table has 30,000 to 50,000 distinct CDR3 sequences, under 8% appearing once. This clonotype has ten or more counts. The germline gives CDR1 MGHRA, CDR2 YSYEKL. V lost 7 bases, J lost 7 bases, and 20 bases stayed unmatched. There are 19 residues in the CDR3.

The source of this sequence is a pool of human donors with HIV. Source: CD45RA+ CD4+ T cells from PBMCs, pooled from several time points, taken from a donor given antiretroviral therapy, either interrupted or continuous. Described subset: naive CD4+ CD45RA+ CD45RO- T cells. V is TRBV4-1 and J is TRBJ2-1; 12 nucleotides agree with TRBD2. The CDR3 sequence: CASMSRGGLAGGPKNEQFF. As DNA, the CDR3 is TGCGCCAGCATGTCGAGGGGGGGCCTAGCGGGAGGGCCTAAAAATGAGCAGTTCTTC.